This T cell receptor beta chain derives from a study of cytomegalovirus exposure and HLA in healthy donors. Study-wide results and limits: The authors later linked a missense DCLRE1C variant to TCR beta V- and J-gene trimming. The study labeled more than 150 TCR beta chains cytomegalovirus-associated. A later analysis showed that HLA-associated TCR beta chains had undergone more clonal expansion than equally common others.

Use of 60 Vbeta and 13 Jbeta primers characterized the PCR. The method was immunoSEQ multiplex PCR; TCRdb's version includes in-frame clones alone and lacks a portion of them. The sample holds just over 80,000 clones. Details on this clone: No antigen is known for it.

This clonotype was obtained from a woman in her twenties or thirties in good health and CMV-seronegative. Sequenced material: PBMCs.

DNA for the CDR3: TGTGCCAGTACGAGAAACCGGGACACTAACACCGGGGAGCTGTTTTTT. It codes for CASTRNRDTNTGELFF. The chain has TRBV19 and TRBJ2-2, with D maybe TRBD1 (6 bases). Per germline, CDR1 LNHDA and CDR2 SQIVND (reference sequence). Deletions cut 7 bases from V and 2 bases from J, with 17 bases between. The CDR3 has 16 amino acids. Full variable domain (remainder filled in from reference TRBV19 and TRBJ2-2): DGGITQSPKYLFRKEGQNVTLSCEQNLNHDAMYWYRQDPGQGLRLIYYSQIVNDFQKGDIAEGYSVSREKKESFPLTVTSAQKNPTAFYLCASTRNRDTNTGELFFGEGSRLTVL.